This section outlines one T cell receptor (beta chain) sequence together with its context. The antigen is not known. Sequenced by immunoSEQ multiplex PCR; TCRdb stores in-frame clones only, minus some. Here the sample spans about 30,000 clones, just over 90% being singletons. The data originate from a study of circulating and synovial CD4+ cells in juvenile arthritis. Overall study results and limits: Bulk blood CD4 repertoires were more diverse than these.

After removal of 5 bases from V and 4 bases from J, the junction contained 5 bases not matched to a gene. Germline V gene lookup returns CDR1 MDHEN and CDR2 SYDVKM. This CDR3 has 14 amino acids. The sequenced sample was CD4+ T cells from blood. J is TRBJ2-7 and V is TRBV28; 10 bases agree with TRBD2. The clonotype originates from a human donor with juvenile idiopathic arthritis. CDR3 sequence reads: CASSVLAGVYEQYF. CDR3 sequence (DNA): TGTGCCAGCAGTGTCCTAGCGGGAGTATACGAGCAGTACTTC. Looking up the rest from reference TRBV28 and TRBJ2-7 gives the full variable domain: DVKVTQSSRYLVKRTGEKVFLECVQDMDHENMFWYRQDPGLGLRLIYFSYDVKMKEKGDIPEGYSVSREKKERFSLILESASTNQTSMYLCASSVLAGVYEQYFGPGTRLTVT.